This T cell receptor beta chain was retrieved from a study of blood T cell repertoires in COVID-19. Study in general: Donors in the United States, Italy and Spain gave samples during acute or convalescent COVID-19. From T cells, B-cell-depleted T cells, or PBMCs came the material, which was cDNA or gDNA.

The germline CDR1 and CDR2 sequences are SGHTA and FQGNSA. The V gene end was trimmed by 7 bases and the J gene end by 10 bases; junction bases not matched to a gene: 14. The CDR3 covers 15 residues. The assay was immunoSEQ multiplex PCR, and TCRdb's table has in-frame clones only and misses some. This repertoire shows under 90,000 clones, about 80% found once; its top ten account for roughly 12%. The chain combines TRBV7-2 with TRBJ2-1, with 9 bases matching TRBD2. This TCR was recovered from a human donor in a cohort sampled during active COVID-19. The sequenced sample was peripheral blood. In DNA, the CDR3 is TGTGCCAGCACCCTGGTTGGTAGCGGGGGAAGGGAGCAGTTCTTC. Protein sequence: CASTLVGSGGREQFF.